This T cell receptor (beta chain) was identified in a study of a mutant IDH1 vaccine in newly diagnosed glioma listed by TCRdb under 2021. In the study overall: Across visits V03 through V10, patients got a total of eight vaccinations, given in weeks 1, 3, 5, 7, 11, 15, 19 and 23. Before enrollment, patients had received standard therapy of radiotherapy alone, temozolomide alone, or radiochemotherapy with temozolomide; most received the combination. For exploratory analyses, 25 to 30 treated patients had longitudinal TCRB deep sequencing done wherever samples were available. The 30 to 40 treated patients were approximately 60% male and around 38% female, with a mean age of approximately 40 years. Vaccination was initiated 4-6 weeks after radiotherapy alone, or concurrently with temozolomide cycles in the chemotherapy-containing groups. Peripheral blood was drawn at six visits: V03 (baseline), V05, V07, V10, V12 and V13. General study outcomes and caveats: Vaccine-induced immune responses across multiple MHC alleles were detected in 90% to 95% of patients. The authors noted that analyses of patient blood samples could not be reproduced because of sample limitations. Availability determined which PBMC samples were chosen for TCRB deep sequencing. Pseudoprogression seemed to be unrelated to changes in the top peripheral T cell clonotypes found by TCRB sequencing.

A remark on this clone: It lacks a known antigen. No base-level quality is on record; no much larger clone is a single base apart.

Looking up the germline V gene yields CDR1 MNHEY and CDR2 SVGAGI. There are 13 amino acids in the CDR3, from cysteine to phenylalanine inclusive. Only the CDR3 DNA stays, 39 bases, in frame from base 1. The library relied on the immunoSEQ multiplex PCR assay. Rearranged TCR beta chain sequences were amplified using the hsTCRB Kit according to the manufacturer's protocol. Sequencing of TCRB libraries was carried out on an Illumina MiSeq. The authors processed their data as follows. The kit vendor's proprietary platform handled demultiplexing, trimming and gene mapping. TCRdb mirrors the immuneACCESS table, restricted to in-frame sequences. Some clones are absent from its copies; in checked studies, under half trace to an unresolved V gene, and the reason for the others is unknown. The V and J calls and clone size are taken from that table; D and trimming were inferred from the DNA. The sample data list around 78,000 clones, and approximately 85% of these were observed just once. Together, the top ten hold 2% to 2.5% of the sample.

Sample time point, as interpreted from the label and publication: week 23, last vaccination. A 20-mer mutant IDH1 peptide at 300 micrograms in Montanide made up each vaccine dose, which was injected subcutaneously together with topical imiquimod. All donors had newly diagnosed IDH1-mutant astrocytomas of WHO grade 3 or 4 that showed loss of nuclear ATRX. The samples were drawn from NOA16, a multicentre, single-arm, open-label phase I trial in Germany that tested a mutant IDH1 peptide vaccine in humans for the first time. The DNeasy Blood and Tissue Kit was used to extract genomic DNA from EDTA blood for TCRB sequencing.

Here the chain combines TRBV6-5 and TRBJ2-5, with no D gene named confidently. The J call may be faulty, since TRBJ2-7 better matches the DNA end. Sequenced here: PBMCs, sampled from a glioma patient whose treatment included an IDH1 peptide vaccine. The sequence came from a man aged 30-40 years with glioma. Some clones in this sample may be carry-over from other donors' samples. The nucleotide sequence is TGTGCCAGCAGCGCCGGATACTCCTACGAGCAGTACTTC. Its amino acids are CASSAGYSYEQYF.